This T cell receptor beta chain originates from a study of CD8 T cells in Susac syndrome. With random hexamers, roughly 0.45 to 1 ug RNA was reverse transcribed. MiXCR, run by TCRdb on the immunoSEQ multiplex PCR reads, gives a single entry per CDR3 protein. The sample has about 76,000 distinct CDR3 sequences, more than 85% seen once. There are 12 residues in the CDR3. The V end was cut by 3 bases, the J end by 5 bases, with 8 bases between. Germline CDR1 reads SNHLY; CDR2 reads FYNNEI. Patients with stable or active relapsing-remitting disease, all of them treatment-naive, made up the multiple sclerosis controls. With regard to this clonotype: Its target is not known.

Study-wide points: As the study acknowledged, the number of individuals in its TCR sequencing and HLA analysis was relatively small.

Material: CD8+ T cells from PBMCs. V usage is TRBV2 and J usage is TRBJ2-7; D gene unclear. The receptor was isolated from a human donor with multiple sclerosis. CDR3 amino acids: CASSDWTNEQYF. The CDR3 DNA reads as TGTGCCAGCAGTGATTGGACGAACGAGCAGTACTTC.